What follows are 9 T cell receptor beta chains derived from one specimen sequenced in a study of molecular identifiers for immune sequencing clone quantification. A single record per CDR3 protein comes from TCRdb applying MiXCR to the PCR reads. Of approximately 550,000 distinct CDR3 sequences listed, about 25% are singletons. Sequencing was performed on naive CD8+ T cells from blood, with Jurkat cell RNA spiked in. Subset: FACS-sorted CD8+CD4-CCR7+CD45RA+ naive T cells. These receptors were taken from a human donor in good health. Some libraries in this study had Jurkat cell RNA spiked in.

This clonotype has ten or more counts. The V call is TRBV29-1, the J call TRBJ2-1; 12 bases are a match to TRBD2. This CDR3 has 17 residues. Germline values: CDR1 SQVTM, CDR2 ANQGSEA. J lost 9 bases, V lost 0 bases, and 12 bases had no gene match. CDR3 sequence (DNA): TGCAGCGTTGAAGATCCGCAGACTAGCGGGAGATTTGTTGAGCAGTTCTTC. The encoded protein is CSVEDPQTSGRFVEQFF.

Note on this clonotype: A read error may be the cause here, since a much bigger clone is one base away. The J gene is TRBJ2-2, the V gene TRBV29-1; TRBD2 agrees at 7 bases. J was trimmed by 7 bases and V by 6 bases; bases with no gene match: 11. From germline, CDR1 is SQVTM and CDR2 ANQGSEA. This CDR3 spans 14 amino acids. This chain's CDR3 is CSVVETSIHGELFF. Here the CDR3 DNA reads TGCAGCGTCGTAGAGACTAGCATACACGGGGAGCTGTTTTTT.

This clonotype has just a few counts. The chain links TRBV20-1 to TRBJ1-1; D not resolved. The CDR3 totals 10 residues. Trimming removed 6 bases from V and 7 bases from J, with 9 bases in between. CDR1 and CDR2 from the germline V gene are DFQATT and SNEGSKA (reference sequence). In nucleotides, the CDR3 is TGCAGTGCGCCTACAGTTGAAGCTTTCTTT. The encoded protein is CSAPTVEAFF.

The chain joins TRBV12-3 or TRBV12-4 to TRBJ1-2; TRBD1 matches at 12 bases. The CDR3 spans 19 residues. V shed 1 base and J 3 bases; nucleotides not matched to a gene: 12. The CDR3 DNA follows: TGTGCCAGCAGTTTAGAGCTAATGGGACAGGGGGCCCAATACTATGGCTACACCTTC. This sequence encodes CASSLELMGQGAQYYGYTF.

The chain has TRBV7-2 and TRBJ2-7, with 9 bases that match TRBD1. The germline gives CDR1 SGHTA, CDR2 FQGNSA. CDR3 length: 17 residues. V trimming: 1 base; J trimming: 4 bases; junction bases outside the gene matches: 11. The CDR3, as DNA: TGTGCCAGCAGCTTAGAAGGCCCCCACAGGGGGCTGTACGAGCAGTACTTC. It encodes CASSLEGPHRGLYEQYF.

This clonotype was seen more than once but under ten times. The chain carries TRBV6-1 and TRBJ1-1, with 8 positions matching TRBD1. This CDR3 spans 17 amino acids. The germline V gene encodes CDR1 MNHNS and CDR2 SASEGT. V shed 3 bases and J 5 bases; nucleotides not matched to a gene: 14. CDR3 in DNA: TGTGCCAGCAGTGATCCTTTCGCAGGGGGCGCAGGGACTGAAGCTTTCTTT. Its translation: CASSDPFAGGAGTEAFF.

Note on this clonotype: Since no conserved phenylalanine or tryptophan closes the CDR3, a read error is the likely cause. The chain links TRBV6-1 to TRBJ1-1, with D tentatively TRBD1 (6 bases). The V gene's germline CDR1 is MNHNS and CDR2 SASEGT. Trimming removed 4 bases from V and 0 bases from J, with 9 bases in between. The CDR3 runs to 14 residues. The CDR3, as DNA: TGTGCCAGCAGTGGAGGACAGATGAACACTGAAGCTTTCTAT. This codes for CASSGGQMNTEAFY.

This clonotype was seen more than once but under ten times. The chain recombines TRBV10-2 with TRBJ1-3; D not certain. Germline assignment: CDR1 WSHSY and CDR2 SAAADI. The V end lost 2 bases, the J end lost 0 bases, and 8 bases lay between the germline ends. This CDR3 contains 15 residues. CDR3 DNA: TGCGCCAGCAGTGAGGGTGGCAGCTCTGGAAACACCATATATTTT. Translating it yields CASSEGGSSGNTIYF.

This clonotype was observed many times. The J gene is TRBJ2-2, the V gene TRBV27; no clear D. CDR3 length: 13 residues. Germline loops: CDR1 MNHEY, CDR2 SMNVEV (reference sequence). V gave up 5 bases and J gave up 6 bases, with 10 bases separating them. The CDR3 DNA reads TGTGCCAGCAGTCCACAGAGTGCCGGGGAGCTGTTTTTT. Protein product: CASSPQSAGELFF.